This TCR beta chain was captured by sequencing in a study of CD8 T cells in Susac syndrome (dated by TCRdb to the late 2010s). Context from the whole study: The study used repertoire sequencing to test whether antigen drove CD8+ T cell activation and differentiation in Susac syndrome.

RNA was extracted with the RNeasy kit and 0.5 to 1 ug was reverse transcribed using random hexamers. TCR beta CDR3 regions were amplified with the immunoSEQ multiplex PCR assay covering 54 Vbeta and 13 Jbeta segments. Bias from PCR amplification was corrected by using a synthetic template baseline for primer optimization and for computational correction. Per the original workflow: Reads were annotated to V, D and J genes per IMGT and analyzed with immunoSEQ Analyzer, keeping only productive sequences. Clonality was calculated as one minus the Shannon entropy normalized by log2 of the number of productive unique sequences. For each patient and control, public and private clones were evaluated among the 100 most prevalent clones. Clones were defined as Susac-specific if absent from the healthy and MS cohorts, from 900 to 1,300 published viral clones and from other ImmuneACCESS disease sequences. In TCRdb, the public reads were trimmed at Q25 with fastp and aligned with MiXCR, with productive beta chains retained. Rows with a matching CDR3 protein are joined into one entry that keeps the most common DNA and genes. The V and J calls and clone size come from TCRdb's table, not from the authors' own analysis. This sample is represented by about 210,000 distinct CDR3 sequences; around 96% of them were singletons. The ten largest account for 0.085% to 0.095% of the sample.

At the junction V is shortened by 8 bases and J by 6 bases; bases outside the gene matches: 7. The germline V gene encodes CDR1 MDHEN and CDR2 SYDVKM. Inclusive of the bounding cysteine and phenylalanine, the CDR3 is 13 residues long. CDR3 DNA only is kept here, 39 bases in frame from base 1. High-throughput TCR beta sequencing profiled peripheral blood CD8+ and CD4+ T cells from healthy donors, Susac syndrome patients and multiple sclerosis patients. The multiple sclerosis controls were treatment-naive patients who had stable or active relapsing-remitting disease and met the revised McDonald criteria. Bulk CD8+ and CD4+ T cells were purified by magnetic negative isolation, whereas CD8+ TEMRA cells were enriched by FACS. Blood was collected in EDTA tubes and processed within 24 hours, with PBMCs isolated through density gradient centrifugation. PBMCs intended for TCR sequencing were cryopreserved in liquid nitrogen and were subsequently thawed in a 37 degrees C water bath. The sorted or isolated CD4+, CD8+ and CD8+ TEMRA cells had a purity of 90% or higher.

Results and caveats for the whole study, not just this receptor: The TCR sequencing and HLA analysis was acknowledged to have included a relatively small number of individuals.

About this clonotype itself: Its antigen is unknown. There are no base qualities to consult, and no much larger clone falls within one base.

The V and J segments used are TRBV28 and TRBJ2-7; TRBD2 lines up with 10 middle nucleotides. The clonotype originates from a human donor with multiple sclerosis. Sample: CD4+ T cells from PBMCs. The DNA sequence is TGTGCCAGCCGATCTAGCGGGAGCAGCGAGCAGTACTTC. Its protein reads: CASRSSGSSEQYF.